The 17 T cell receptor beta chains in this list originate from one sample, sequenced in a study of cytomegalovirus exposure and HLA in healthy donors. The PCR made use of 60 Vbeta and 13 Jbeta primers. Generated by immunoSEQ multiplex PCR, the TCRdb table keeps only in-frame clones and is missing some. The sample holds roughly 100,000 clones; around 80% are singletons and the top ten take more than 8%. The specimen sequenced was PBMCs. These receptors were collected from a man in his forties in good health and CMV-seropositive.

A note on this clone: An end of the junction differs from the germline gene, which may be a read error. The gene calls are TRBV7-7 and TRBJ2-5; 8 nucleotides match TRBD1. The V gene's germline CDR1 is SSHAT and CDR2 FNYEAQ (reference sequence). The CDR3 contains 14 residues. This CDR3 reads CASSSLDREETQYF. The CDR3 region has the DNA TGTGCTAGCAGCTCCCTGGACAGGGAAGAGACCCAGTACTTC.

The chain couples TRBV7-2 to TRBJ2-3; a possible D gene is TRBD2 (7 bases). Germline CDR1 and CDR2: SGHTA and FQGNSA. The germline V and J ends were trimmed by 4 bases and 5 bases, with 13 bases remaining between them. This CDR3 is built from 14 residues. CDR3 sequence reads: CASSSLGGEDTQYF. The CDR3 DNA is TGTGCCAGCAGCTCTCTAGGGGGGGAAGATACGCAGTATTTT.

CDR3 nucleotide sequence: TGTGCCAGCAGTTTAACAGGGATCAATCAGCCCCAGCATTTT. Translation gives CASSLTGINQPQHF. The chain recombines TRBV27 with TRBJ1-5; a weak D match, TRBD1 (6 bases). The V and J ends lost 2 bases and 3 bases respectively, with 8 bases between them. This CDR3 is 14 amino acids long. CDR1 is MNHEY, CDR2 SMNVEV, per germline (reference sequence).

V gene TRBV19 combines with J gene TRBJ1-5; D is possibly TRBD1 (6 bases). V was pared by 7 bases and J by 2 bases, with 15 bases between. The length of the CDR3 is 15 residues. CDR1 is LNHDA and CDR2 is SQIVND in the germline V gene (reference sequence). The CDR3 coding sequence is TGTGCCAGTATGATACAGGGTGGGGGCAATCAGCCCCAGCATTTT. As protein: CASMIQGGGNQPQHF.

This chain uses TRBV7-9 with TRBJ2-2; D possibly corresponds to TRBD1 (5 bases). This CDR3 comprises 16 residues. Looked up from germline, CDR1 is SEHNR and CDR2 is FQNEAQ (reference sequence). V was cut by 2 bases and J by 1 base, with 11 bases left in between. The CDR3 DNA is TGTGCCAGCAGCTTATTCCAGGGCCGGAACACCGGGGAGCTGTTTTTT. Protein: CASSLFQGRNTGELFF.

The chain joins TRBV7-2 to TRBJ1-3; tentative D call: TRBD1 (6 bases). Germline V gives CDR1 SGHTA, CDR2 FQGNSA. V lost 5 bases, J lost 4 bases, and 15 bases lay in between. The CDR3 sequence is 15 residues long. CDR3 nucleotide sequence: TGTGCCAGCAGCCGAAGACAGGTTCTAGGAAACACCATATATTTT. Its translation: CASSRRQVLGNTIYF.

This clone appeared a few times. The chain has TRBV28 and TRBJ1-1; D is ambiguous. The V end lost 2 bases, the J end lost 0 bases, and 4 bases lay between the germline ends. There are 13 residues in the CDR3. Germline V gives CDR1 MDHEN, CDR2 SYDVKM. CDR3 amino acids: CASSLVVNTEAFF. The DNA of the CDR3 is TGTGCCAGCAGTTTAGTAGTGAACACTGAAGCTTTCTTT. The full variable domain, in which reference TRBV28 and TRBJ1-1 provide the parts outside the CDR3, is DVKVTQSSRYLVKRTGEKVFLECVQDMDHENMFWYRQDPGLGLRLIYFSYDVKMKEKGDIPEGYSVSREKKERFSLILESASTNQTSMYLCASSLVVNTEAFFGQGTRLTVV.

The chain carries TRBV15 and TRBJ1-6; 10 bases are shared with TRBD1. The CDR3 is 16 amino acids. V shed 2 bases, J shed 5 bases, and the junction held 3 bases outside the gene matches. Per germline, CDR1 LNHNV and CDR2 YYDKDF (reference sequence). Here the CDR3 DNA reads TGTGCCACCAGCAGACTCGGACAGGGGGATAATTCACCCCTCCACTTT. Protein product: CATSRLGQGDNSPLHF.

The V and J genes are TRBV4-1 and TRBJ2-7; D ambiguous. V was pared by 1 base and J by 4 bases, with 8 bases between. Germline CDR1 is MGHRA and CDR2 is YSYEKL. CDR3 length equals 13 residues. CDR3 sequence: CASSQGRMYEQYF. The CDR3 DNA reads as TGCGCCAGCAGCCAAGGCAGGATGTACGAGCAGTACTTC.

The chain links TRBV6-7 to TRBJ2-3; D perhaps matches TRBD1 (5 bases). TRBV6-7 is assigned to the ORF class and has an uncertain function. The length of the CDR3 is 17 residues. Trimming took 2 bases from V and 2 from J, leaving 17 bases between them. CDR3 coding DNA: TGTGCCAGCAGTTACCTGGACACGCATCTTGACACAGATACGCAGTATTTT. It codes for CASSYLDTHLDTDTQYF.

This clone was seen a few times. The chain joins TRBV6-6 to TRBJ2-1; the D gene is possibly TRBD1 (6 bases). V lost 2 bases to trimming and J lost 0 bases, with 11 bases between them. Looked up from germline, CDR1 is MNHNY and CDR2 is SVGAGI (reference sequence). This CDR3 is built from 16 residues. The CDR3 coding sequence is TGTGCCAGCAGTTACCCGGACAGTCCCTCCTACAATGAGCAGTTCTTC. Protein: CASSYPDSPSYNEQFF.

This clone was observed a handful of times. V and J are TRBV11-3 and TRBJ2-7, with D possibly TRBD2 on 6 matching bases. Trimming left V 10 bases short and J 1 base short, with 26 bases between. The germline gives CDR1 SGHNT, CDR2 YENEEA. The CDR3 consists of 17 residues. CDR3 DNA: TGTGCCACCAGGAGGGTGACTACTGCTGACGATTCCTACGAGCAGTACTTC. Translation gives CATRRVTTADDSYEQYF.

The J gene is TRBJ1-5, the V gene TRBV7-9; 8 bases agree with TRBD1. Germline lookup yields CDR1 SEHNR and CDR2 FQNEAQ (reference sequence). The CDR3 has 15 amino acids. The J segment lost 7 bases and the V segment lost 5 bases, leaving 10 bases of the junction unmatched. The CDR3 loop reads CASSPHGQGSQPQHF. For the CDR3, the DNA is TGTGCCAGCAGCCCCCACGGACAGGGAAGCCAGCCCCAGCATTTT.

V gene TRBV19 combines with J gene TRBJ2-5; 9 nucleotides line up with TRBD2. CDR3 length equals 15 residues. Germline V CDR1 and CDR2: LNHDA, SQIVND (reference sequence). V lost 0 bases and J lost 5; bases outside the gene matches: 4. The CDR3 DNA sequence: TGTGCCAGTAGTATAGATGCGGCGGGAGGGGAGACCCAGTACTTC. Its protein product is CASSIDAAGGETQYF.

V gene TRBV19 combines with J gene TRBJ1-4; 7 bases align to TRBD1. Per germline, CDR1 LNHDA and CDR2 SQIVND (reference sequence). The CDR3 spans 13 residues. Trimming at V came to 7 bases and at J to 5 bases, leaving 4 bases not matched to a gene. CDR3 nucleotide sequence: TGTGCCAGTAAGGGACAGTGGAATGAAAAACTGTTTTTT. Its protein is CASKGQWNEKLFF.

This clone occurred a few times. The chain carries TRBV7-2 and TRBJ2-1; possibly TRBD1 for D (6 bases). V dropped 5 bases and J dropped 9 bases, with 14 bases sitting between them. Germline CDR1 and CDR2: SGHTA and FQGNSA. The CDR3 loop spans 13 amino acids. CDR3 sequence reads: CASSRPGVGEQFF. Here the CDR3 DNA reads TGTGCCAGCAGCCGCCCAGGGGTAGGTGAGCAGTTCTTC.

This clone was detected a few times. This CDR3 reads CASSPGAATSGNTIYF. DNA of the CDR3: TGTGCCAGCTCACCTGGAGCGGCAACCTCTGGAAACACCATATATTTT. The chain couples TRBV18 to TRBJ1-3; no clear D gene. CDR1 and CDR2 from the germline V gene are KGHSH and LQKENI. The CDR3 totals 16 residues. Deletions cut 3 bases from V and 0 bases from J, with 12 bases between.